The 5 T cell receptor delta chains given below trace back to one sample, sequenced in a study of gamma-delta chains in newborns, infants, children (dated by TCRdb to about 2019). Instrument on record: Illumina MiSeq. TCRdb reran clone calling on the public reads with CATT; rows sharing one DNA sequence were then combined. The sample data list several thousand delta-chain clones, and 45% to 65% of these were observed just once. Together, the top ten hold roughly 16% of the sample. Sequencing was performed on blood. The receptors derive from a child who received the measles vaccine.

This clone was observed a handful of times. A much bigger clone sits one base away, suggesting this may be a read error. The rearrangement joins TRDV1 to TRDJ2; D might be TRDD3 (7 bases). This CDR3 has 20 residues. Trimming took off 0 bases at V and 3 bases at J, with 23 bases between the two ends. Per the germline V gene, CDR1 is TSWWSYY and CDR2 is QGS. The CDR3 DNA follows: TGTGCTCTTGGGGAACTTCCTACGCCCCAACTGGGGAATCTGACAGCACAACTCTTCTTT. Translated: CALGELPTPQLGNLTAQLFF.

The chain has TRDV3 and TRDJ1; a weak D match, TRDD3 (6 bases). Looked up from germline, CDR1 is TVYSNPD and CDR2 is GDNSRS (reference sequence). Trimming pared 4 bases from V and 0 bases from J, leaving 27 bases between. This CDR3 has 18 amino acids. The CDR3 reads CASTSHHQGGDYTDKLIF. The CDR3 region has the DNA TGTGCCTCTACATCCCACCACCAAGGGGGGGACTACACCGATAAACTCATCTTT.

To note about this clone: An end of the junction does not agree with germline; a read error may underlie this. J is TRDJ1 and V is TRDV1; 7 bases align to TRDD2. CDR1 and CDR2 from the germline V gene are TSWWSYY and QGS. The CDR3 contains 10 residues. The CDR3 sequence is CALGAPFLHF. The DNA for the CDR3 is TGTGCTCTTGGGGCCCCCTTCCTTCACTTT.

This clone was seen only once. This may arise from a read error, as a much more abundant clone is one base away. The chain recombines TRDV1 with TRDJ1; D gene uncertain. The ends were cut back, 4 bases at V and 0 bases at J, with 12 bases in the middle. Germline assignment: CDR1 TSWWSYY and CDR2 QGS. The CDR3 extends over 15 amino acids. CDR3 nucleotides: TGTGCTCTTGGGGTCCGTGTCCCCTACACCGATAAACTCATCTTT. Translation gives CALGVRVPYTDKLIF.

A word on this clone: A much more abundant neighbour one base away suggests this may be a read error. Distinct nucleotide sequences in the sample also encode this CDR3. This chain uses TRDV1 with TRDJ3; 7 bases map to TRDD3. The length of the CDR3 is 25 residues. Germline loops: CDR1 TSWWSYY, CDR2 QGS. CDR3 amino acids: CALGELDLISLGGRFISWDTRQMFF. The DNA of the CDR3 is TGTGCTCTTGGGGAACTTGACCTTATTTCCCTTGGGGGAAGATTTATTTCCTGGGACACTCGACAGATGTTTTTC.